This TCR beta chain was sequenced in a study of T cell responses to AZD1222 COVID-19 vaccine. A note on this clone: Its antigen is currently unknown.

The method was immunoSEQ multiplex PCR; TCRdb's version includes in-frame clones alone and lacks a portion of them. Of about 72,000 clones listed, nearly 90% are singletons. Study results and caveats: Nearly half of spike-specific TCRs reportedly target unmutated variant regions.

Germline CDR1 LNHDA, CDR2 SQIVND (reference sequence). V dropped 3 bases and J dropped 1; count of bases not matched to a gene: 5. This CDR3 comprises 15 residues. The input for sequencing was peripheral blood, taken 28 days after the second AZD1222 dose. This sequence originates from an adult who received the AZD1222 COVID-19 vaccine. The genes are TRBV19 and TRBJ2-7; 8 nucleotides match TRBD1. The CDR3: CASSIGQGASYEQYF. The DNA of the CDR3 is TGTGCCAGTAGTATTGGGCAGGGGGCTTCCTACGAGCAGTACTTC.